This passage covers 10 T cell receptor beta chains from one sample sequenced in a study of shared clonotypes between healthy human individuals. Assay used: immunoSEQ multiplex PCR; TCRdb lists only in-frame clones, some missing. The sample lists 2.5 million or so clones, over 85% seen once, with more than 0.12% in the top ten. The sequencing sample was made of naive CD4+ T cells sorted from blood. Sample subset: CD45RA+ positively selected. These receptor sequences come from a young man in good health.

About this clone: The junction and the germline gene differ at one end; a read error may be behind it. The genes are TRBV29-1 and TRBJ2-7; 8 nucleotides align to TRBD1. The length of the CDR3 is 13 residues. In germline, CDR1 is SQVTM, CDR2 ANQGSEA. CDR3 sequence (DNA): TGCAGCGTCGAAGGACAGGGATTGTCGGAGCAGTACTTC. It encodes CSVEGQGLSEQYF.

The chain couples TRBV29-1 to TRBJ1-2; D is undetermined. Germline V gives CDR1 SQVTM, CDR2 ANQGSEA. Between the trimmed V and J ends, which lost 7 bases and 4 bases, there was a span of 13 bases. This CDR3 has 12 residues. The CDR3 DNA is TGCAGCGGGGTAGAGGGAACCTATGGCTACACCTTC. Its protein is CSGVEGTYGYTF.

The genes are TRBV10-3 and TRBJ1-1; 7 nucleotides agree with TRBD1. Per germline, CDR1 ENHRY and CDR2 SYGVKD. Losses at the gene ends were 5 bases for V and 1 base for J; bases not matched to a gene: 10. This CDR3 comprises 16 residues. The CDR3 protein is CAISPNRGLENTEAFF. CDR3 DNA: TGTGCCATCAGTCCTAACAGGGGCCTGGAGAACACTGAAGCTTTCTTT.

The chain couples TRBV6-1 to TRBJ2-7; D is perhaps TRBD1 (5 bases). V gave up 3 bases and J gave up 5 bases, with 17 bases separating them. CDR1 is MNHNS and CDR2 is SASEGT in the germline V gene. The CDR3 contains 15 residues. CDR3 in DNA: TGTGCCAGCAGTGAGGAATGGGGCTCGTTCGACGAGCAGTACTTC. Amino acids: CASSEEWGSFDEQYF.

This chain connects TRBV6-1 to TRBJ1-4; no definite D call. The germline V gene has CDR1 MNHNS and CDR2 SASEGT. CDR3 length: 11 amino acids. V was shortened by 7 bases and J by 7 bases, with 7 bases between the two germline ends. The CDR3 DNA sequence: TGTGCCAGCAACTGGGTTGAAAAACTGTTTTTT. Translating gives CASNWVEKLFF.

The V and J genes are TRBV2 and TRBJ1-1; the D gene is possibly TRBD1 (5 bases). Per germline, CDR1 SNHLY and CDR2 FYNNEI. This CDR3 is built from 14 residues. The germline V and J ends were trimmed by 7 bases and 8 bases, with 20 bases remaining between them. CDR3 in DNA: TGTGCCAGCAATAGTTGGGCGCAGGGCGAGGAAGCTTTCTTT. Translation: CASNSWAQGEEAFF. Drawing the rest from reference TRBV2 and TRBJ1-1, the complete variable domain is EPEVTQTPSHQVTQMGQEVILRCVPISNHLYFYWYRQILGQKVEFLVSFYNNEISEKSEIFDDQFSVERPDGSNFTLKIRSTKLEDSAMYFCASNSWAQGEEAFFGQGTRLTVV.

The chain's CDR3 is CASSEAGTGTPTNEKLFF. In DNA, the CDR3 is TGTGCCAGCAGTGAAGCCGGGACAGGGACGCCAACTAATGAAAAACTGTTTTTT. This chain links TRBV6-1 with TRBJ1-4; 9 bases match TRBD1. Trimming removed 0 bases from V and 0 bases from J; junction bases left unmatched: 5. The CDR3 length is 18 residues. CDR1 MNHNS and CDR2 SASEGT come from the germline V gene.

The chain has TRBV30 and TRBJ2-4; D is undetermined. The CDR3 extends over 15 amino acids. CDR1 is GTSNPN and CDR2 is SVGIG in the germline V gene (reference sequence). Trimming shortened V by 0 bases and J by 2 bases, and 11 bases separated the two germline ends. The CDR3 DNA follows: TGTGCCTGGAGTGTAAGAGGTAGCACCAAAAACATTCAGTACTTC. It is translated as CAWSVRGSTKNIQYF.

The genes are TRBV28 and TRBJ2-3, with 11 bases identical to TRBD2. Trimming cost V 4 bases and J 8 bases; bases outside gene matches: 5. Germline values: CDR1 MDHEN, CDR2 SYDVKM. The CDR3 extends over 14 amino acids. Here the CDR3 reads CASSSASGGPTQYF. The CDR3 DNA sequence: TGTGCCAGCAGTTCAGCTAGCGGGGGGCCTACGCAGTATTTT.

V is TRBV10-1 and J is TRBJ2-7; D gene ambiguous. CDR3 length: 12 residues. Germline CDR1 reads WNHNN; CDR2 reads SYGVQD (reference sequence). V was trimmed by 4 bases and J by 6 bases, leaving 10 bases between them. The CDR3, as DNA: TGCGCCAGCAGTGCAGTAATAGGCGAGCAGTACTTC. It yields the protein CASSAVIGEQYF.